Sequencing of this TCR beta chain was carried out in a study of brain T cells in children with intractable seizures. Study-wide findings and caveats: Clones missing pre-surgery may reflect undersampling of that blood sample. Only CDR3 sequence similarity suggested viral specificity, without known HCMV serostatus.

CDR3 size: 13 residues. Germline trimming cut 6 bases from V and 2 bases from J; bases unmatched to any gene: 3. Germline lookup yields CDR1 MNHEY and CDR2 SVGAGI. The method was immunoSEQ multiplex PCR; TCRdb's version includes in-frame clones alone and lacks a portion of them. The sample includes 340,000 or so clones, nearly 95% seen only once; the top ten take 5% to 7%. Time point denoted: blood from clinic visit 5 months post-surgery; TSC patient then seizure free. The sequenced cases were selected for having the highest brain T cell transcript signatures. At least one anti-epileptic drug was given before surgery. This clone was seen a few times. Its antigen is still unknown.

The source is a boy younger than two with tuberous sclerosis and intractable seizures. The sequenced sample was peripheral blood, obtained more than 4 months after surgery. V and J are TRBV6-5 and TRBJ1-1; 7 nucleotides match TRBD1. The CDR3 protein is CASRRDRNTEAFF. The CDR3 DNA reads as TGTGCCAGCAGAAGGGACAGAAACACTGAAGCTTTCTTT.